The T cell receptor (beta chain) under discussion was sequenced for a study of blood T cell repertoires in COVID-19. Germline values: CDR1 LNHNV, CDR2 YYDKDF (reference sequence). The CDR3 spans 13 residues. The V gene lost 6 bases and the J gene lost 2 bases, with 10 bases spanning the gap. TCRdb's table, derived via immunoSEQ multiplex PCR, lists solely in-frame clones and lacks some. The sample contains 200,000 to 250,000 clones, about 80% of which appear only once. Participants were aged about 18 to 100 years from around 24 US areas. The specimen sequenced was PBMCs or T cells enriched from blood (not recorded which). The chain couples TRBV15 to TRBJ1-1; D ambiguous. The sequence derives from a woman aged 50 to 60 who had been exposed to COVID-19. The CDR3 coding sequence is TGTGCCACCAGTAGACAAACAAACACTGAAGCTTTCTTT. It is translated as CATSRQTNTEAFF.